This TCR beta chain was profiled in a study of T cells in Graves' hyperthyroidism and ophthalmopathy. Study observations and caveats: A 13 V-J model separated ophthalmopathy from stable hyperthyroidism.

RNA transcripts gave rise to amplified TCR beta CDR3 regions. During a first-round RT-PCR of the TCR CDR3, the HTBI primer set was used. TCRdb passed the multiplex PCR reads through MiXCR, listing each CDR3 protein once. The sample holds approximately 260,000 distinct CDR3 sequences; 15% are singletons and the top ten take about 33%. Uncontrolled infection, other autoimmune disease, pregnancy or lactation barred patients from enrollment. Blood was obtained at the first hyperthyroidism diagnosis, which preceded any ophthalmopathy symptoms. The authors obtained PBMCs from roughly 10 ml of fresh peripheral blood. This clonotype was picked up a small number of times. Antigen unknown. This CDR3 has 15 amino acids. With 0 bases clipped from V and 5 bases from J, the junction kept 5 bases outside the gene matches. The germline CDR1 and CDR2 sequences are SEHNR and FQNEAQ (reference sequence).

The V and J genes are TRBV7-9 and TRBJ2-5, with 8 bases aligning to TRBD2. Input material: blood. The receptor comes from a woman in her fifties or sixties with Graves' hyperthyroidism that later progressed to Graves' ophthalmopathy. The chain's CDR3 is CASSLARGAEETQYF. The CDR3 DNA reads TGTGCCAGCAGCTTAGCGCGGGGGGCAGAGGAGACCCAGTACTTC.